Presented here are 6 T cell receptor beta chains from one specimen sequenced in a study of T cell repertoires in cytomegalovirus infection. Their antigens are not known. TCRdb reprocessed the reads via MiXCR and lists one record per CDR3 protein. The sample carries about 920,000 distinct CDR3 sequences, around 31% recorded once. Sequenced material: cultured CD8+ T cells from PBMCs, taken from culture after CMV antigen stimulation. The receptors were gathered from a human donor in good health (CMV status not recorded). Some clones in this sample may be carry-over from other donors' samples.

This clonotype came up a few times. This chain links TRBV29-1 with TRBJ1-3, with D tentatively TRBD1 (5 bases). CDR3 length: 13 residues. Between the trimmed V and J ends, which lost 6 bases and 4 bases, there was a span of 13 bases. Germline V gene lookup returns CDR1 SQVTM and CDR2 ANQGSEA. The CDR3 is CSVATGPGNTIYF. The CDR3 nucleotides read TGCAGCGTCGCTACAGGACCAGGAAACACCATATATTTT.

In its sample, this clonotype was seen a few times. The V call is TRBV6-5, the J call TRBJ2-1, with TRBD2 matching 9 bases. From germline, CDR1 is MNHEY and CDR2 SVGAGI. J lost 2 bases, V lost 4 bases, and 6 bases had no gene match. CDR3 length: 16 amino acids. The chain's CDR3 is CASSSLSGGTYNEQFF. The CDR3 DNA sequence: TGTGCCAGCAGTTCCCTTAGCGGGGGAACCTACAATGAGCAGTTCTTC.

This chain uses TRBV19 with TRBJ1-4, with unresolved D. This CDR3 spans 16 amino acids. Between the trimmed V and J ends, which lost 3 bases and 0 bases, there was a span of 11 bases. The V gene's germline CDR1 is LNHDA and CDR2 SQIVND (reference sequence). The CDR3 nucleotides are TGTGCCAGTAGTATCGGAAACCCGGCAACTAATGAAAAACTGTTTTTT. This translates into CASSIGNPATNEKLFF. Supplemented by reference TRBV19 and TRBJ1-4, the full variable domain reads DGGITQSPKYLFRKEGQNVTLSCEQNLNHDAMYWYRQDPGQGLRLIYYSQIVNDFQKGDIAEGYSVSREKKESFPLTVTSAQKNPTAFYLCASSIGNPATNEKLFFGSGTQLSVL.

V is TRBV6-2 or TRBV6-3 and J is TRBJ2-7; TRBD2 is a possible D gene (6 bases). V lost 3 bases, J lost 4 bases, and 13 bases lay in between. Germline CDR1 and CDR2: MNHEY and SVGEGT. The CDR3 runs to 14 residues. The CDR3 is CASSYPGLIYEQYV. CDR3 DNA sequence: TGTGCCAGCAGTTATCCGGGACTGATATACGAGCAGTACGTC.

As to this clonotype: One end of the junction varies from germline; a read error may be responsible. J is TRBJ2-2 and V is TRBV7-4, with D possibly TRBD1 on 6 matching bases. The germline gives CDR1 SGHVT, CDR2 SQSDAQ. This CDR3 is built from 15 residues. The CDR3 protein is CASSLRGTNAGELFF. For the CDR3, the DNA is TGTGCCAGCAGCCTCAGGGGCACGAACGCCGGGGAGCTGTTTTTT. The variable domain in full, with the rest retrieved from reference TRBV7-4 and TRBJ2-2, is GAGVSQSPRYKVAKRGRDVALRCDSISGHVTLYWYRQTLGQGSEVLTYSQSDAQRDKSGRPSGRFSAERPERSVSTLKIQRTEQGDSAVYLCASSLRGTNAGELFFGEGSRLTVL.

The CDR3 DNA sequence: TGTGCCACCCCCAAAAGACAGGGGGATGAAAAACTGTTTTTT. Encoded protein: CATPKRQGDEKLFF. The chain joins TRBV7-6 to TRBJ1-4; the match to TRBD1 covers 9 bases. CDR3 length: 14 amino acids. CDR1 is SGHVS and CDR2 is FNYEAQ in the germline V gene. Trimming cost V 10 bases and J 6 bases; bases outside gene matches: 9.